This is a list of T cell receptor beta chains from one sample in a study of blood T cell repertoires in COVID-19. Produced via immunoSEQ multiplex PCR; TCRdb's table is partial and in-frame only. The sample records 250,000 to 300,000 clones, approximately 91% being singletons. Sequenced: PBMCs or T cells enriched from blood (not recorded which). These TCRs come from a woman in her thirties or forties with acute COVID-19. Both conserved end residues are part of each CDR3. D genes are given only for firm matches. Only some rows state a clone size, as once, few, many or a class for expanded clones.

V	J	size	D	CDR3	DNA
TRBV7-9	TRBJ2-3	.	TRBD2	CASSLAARAGGHTDTQYF	TGTGCCAGCAGCTTAGCCGCACGTGCGGGGGGACACACAGATACGCAGTATTTT
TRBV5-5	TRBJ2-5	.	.	CASSSIPGETQYF	TGTGCCAGCAGCTCAATTCCGGGGGAGACCCAGTACTTC
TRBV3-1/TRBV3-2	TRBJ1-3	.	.	CASSQQVTGNTIYF	TGTGCCAGCAGCCAACAGGTTACTGGAAACACCATATATTTT
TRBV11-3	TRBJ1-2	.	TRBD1	CASSLEEGANYGYTF	TGTGCCAGCAGCTTAGAGGAGGGGGCCAACTATGGCTACACCTTC
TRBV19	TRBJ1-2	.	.	CASSKPGGYYGYTF	TGTGCCAGTAGCAAGCCCGGGGGGTACTATGGCTACACCTTC
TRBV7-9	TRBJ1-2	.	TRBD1	CASSQDRGGNYGYTF	TGTGCCAGCAGCCAGGACAGGGGGGGTAACTATGGCTACACCTTC
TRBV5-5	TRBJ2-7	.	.	CASSLRPDTNTYEQYF	TGTGCCAGCAGCTTACGCCCGGACACAAACACCTACGAGCAGTACTTC
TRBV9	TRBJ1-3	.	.	CASSVRGSGNTIYF	TGTGCCAGCAGCGTCCGAGGGTCTGGAAACACCATATATTTT
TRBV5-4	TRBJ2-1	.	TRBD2	CASSPGWSGRGESSYNEQFF	TGTGCCAGCAGCCCGGGGTGGTCGGGGAGGGGAGAAAGTTCCTACAATGAGCAGTTCTTC
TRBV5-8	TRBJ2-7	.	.	CASSVDSYEQYF	TGTGCCAGCAGCGTAGACTCCTACGAGCAGTACTTC
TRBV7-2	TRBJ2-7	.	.	CASSLQFEQYF	TGTGCCAGCAGCTTACAGTTCGAGCAGTACTTC
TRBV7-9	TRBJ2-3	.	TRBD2	CASSPSGGTDTQYF	TGTGCCAGCAGCCCTAGCGGAGGGACAGATACGCAGTATTTT
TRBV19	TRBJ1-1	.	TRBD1	CAVLNRGNTEAFF	TGTGCCGTCTTAAACAGGGGTAACACTGAAGCTTTCTTT
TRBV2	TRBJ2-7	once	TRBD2	CASSAGGYEQYF	TGTGCCAGCAGTGCGGGGGGTTACGAGCAGTACTTC
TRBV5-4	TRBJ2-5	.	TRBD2	CASSLPGLAQETQYF	TGTGCCAGCAGCCTACCGGGACTAGCGCAGGAGACCCAGTACTTC
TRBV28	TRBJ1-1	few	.	CASSSVSGGLEAFF	TGTGCCAGCAGTTCTGTAAGTGGGGGCCTTGAAGCTTTCTTT
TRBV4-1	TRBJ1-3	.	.	CASSQTGLSGNTIYF	TGCGCCAGCAGCCAAACAGGGCTCTCTGGAAACACCATATATTTT
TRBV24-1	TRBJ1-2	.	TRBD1	CATSRQGNYGYTF	TGTGCCACCAGTAGACAGGGTAACTATGGCTACACCTTC
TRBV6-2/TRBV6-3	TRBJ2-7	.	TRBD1	CASSYRDRVYEQYF	TGTGCCAGCAGTTACAGGGACAGGGTCTACGAGCAGTACTTC
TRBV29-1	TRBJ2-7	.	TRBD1	CSVGTGGYEQYF	TGCAGCGTGGGGACAGGGGGTTACGAGCAGTACTTC
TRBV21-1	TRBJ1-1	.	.	CASEGGQGARTEAFF	TGTGCCAGCGAAGGGGGACAGGGGGCGAGGACTGAAGCTTTCTTT
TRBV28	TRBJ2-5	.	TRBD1	CASSSRTGSETQYF	TGTGCCAGCAGTTCAAGGACAGGGTCAGAGACCCAGTACTTC
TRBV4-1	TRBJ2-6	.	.	CASSPRTASGANVLTF	TGCGCCAGCAGCCCGCGGACAGCCTCTGGGGCCAACGTCCTGACTTTC
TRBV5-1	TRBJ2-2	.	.	CASSLGTAGTGELFF	TGCGCCAGCAGCCTGGGGACTGCCGGAACCGGGGAGCTGTTTTTT
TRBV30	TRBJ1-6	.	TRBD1	CAWRTGVGSPLHF	TGTGCCTGGAGGACAGGGGTAGGCTCACCCCTCCACTTT
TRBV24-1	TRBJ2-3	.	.	CATSDSPYSAGTDTQYF	TGTGCCACCAGTGATTCACCATATAGCGCCGGCACAGATACGCAGTATTTT
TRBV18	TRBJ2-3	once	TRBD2	CASSPSGLAGGGAQYF	TGTGCCAGCTCACCATCAGGACTAGCGGGAGGTGGGGCGCAGTATTTT
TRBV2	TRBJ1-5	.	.	CASSGGTNSNQPQHF	TGTGCCAGCAGTGGGGGGACTAATAGCAATCAGCCCCAGCATTTT
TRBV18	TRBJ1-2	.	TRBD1	CASSNFQGGPYGYTF	TGTGCCAGCTCAAACTTCCAGGGGGGCCCTTATGGCTACACCTTC
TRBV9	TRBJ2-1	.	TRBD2	CASSVGTSGIYEQFF	TGTGCCAGCAGCGTAGGGACTAGCGGGATATATGAGCAGTTCTTC
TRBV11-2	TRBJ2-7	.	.	CASSLEGQTSYEQYF	TGTGCCAGCAGCTTAGAGGGACAAACTTCCTACGAGCAGTACTTC
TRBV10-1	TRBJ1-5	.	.	CAPGRGGQPQHF	TGCGCCCCCGGGAGGGGCGGTCAGCCCCAGCATTTT
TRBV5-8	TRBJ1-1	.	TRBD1	CASSLFPGQGSGTEAFF	TGTGCCAGCAGCTTGTTCCCGGGACAGGGATCGGGCACTGAAGCTTTCTTT
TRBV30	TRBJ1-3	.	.	CAWNPNWGSSGNTIYF	TGTGCCTGGAATCCAAATTGGGGCAGCTCTGGAAACACCATATATTTT
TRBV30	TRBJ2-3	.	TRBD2	CAWSKSGRRTDTQYF	TGTGCCTGGAGTAAGAGCGGGAGGCGCACAGATACGCAGTATTTT
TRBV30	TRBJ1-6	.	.	CAWDSNRSPLHF	TGTGCCTGGGACAGCAATCGGTCACCCCTCCACTTT
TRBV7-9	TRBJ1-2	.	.	CASSPDSYGYTF	TGTGCCAGCAGTCCGGACAGCTATGGCTACACCTTC
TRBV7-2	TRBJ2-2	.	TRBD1	CASRGTGGDSGGELFF	TGTGCCAGCAGGGGGACAGGGGGAGATTCGGGCGGGGAGCTGTTTTTT
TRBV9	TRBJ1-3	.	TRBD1	CASSARDRDNTIYF	TGTGCCAGCAGCGCCCGGGACAGGGATAACACCATATATTTT
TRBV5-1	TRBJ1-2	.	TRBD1	CASSSGQQYGYTF	TGCGCCAGCAGCTCGGGACAGCAATATGGCTACACCTTC
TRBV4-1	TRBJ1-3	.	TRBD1	CASSQDRGSGNTIYF	TGCGCCAGCAGCCAGGACAGGGGCTCTGGAAACACCATATATTTT
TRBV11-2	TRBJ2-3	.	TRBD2	CASSPRLARGPDTQYF	TGTGCCAGCAGCCCCAGACTAGCCCGAGGCCCAGATACGCAGTATTTT
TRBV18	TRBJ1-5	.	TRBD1	CASSRDPPGQGSQPQHF	TGTGCCAGCTCAAGAGACCCCCCGGGACAGGGCAGTCAGCCCCAGCATTTT
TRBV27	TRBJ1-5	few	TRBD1	CASSLLGTGSNQPQHF	TGTGCCAGCAGTTTATTAGGGACAGGGAGCAATCAGCCCCAGCATTTT
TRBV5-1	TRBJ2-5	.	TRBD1	CASSSDPPGTGEETQYF	TGCGCCAGCAGCTCTGACCCGCCCGGGACAGGGGAAGAGACCCAGTACTTC
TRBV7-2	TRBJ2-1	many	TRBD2	CASSLRRGGLGNEQFF	TGTGCCAGCAGCTTACGTCGGGGGGGCCTCGGCAATGAGCAGTTCTTC
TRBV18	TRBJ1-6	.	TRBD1	CASSPPNKQGNSPLHF	TGTGCCAGCTCACCACCGAACAAACAGGGGAATTCACCCCTCCACTTT
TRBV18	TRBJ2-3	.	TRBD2	CATRLAGGPSDTQYF	TGTGCCACCAGACTAGCGGGAGGGCCTTCAGATACGCAGTATTTT
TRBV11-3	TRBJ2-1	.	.	CASSSLFGVSYNEQFF	TGTGCCAGCAGCTCTCTCTTCGGGGTCTCCTACAATGAGCAGTTCTTC
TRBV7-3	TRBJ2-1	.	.	CASRSTGGAHNEQFF	TGTGCCAGCAGGTCCACGGGCGGGGCCCACAATGAGCAGTTCTTC
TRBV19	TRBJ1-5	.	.	CASSQGEHLPQHF	TGTGCCAGTAGCCAGGGCGAGCATTTGCCCCAGCATTTT
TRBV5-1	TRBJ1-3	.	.	CASSFSAGYGNTIYF	TGCGCCAGCAGCTTCTCGGCAGGTTACGGAAACACCATATATTTT
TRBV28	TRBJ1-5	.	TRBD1	CASSLLRGSGGQPQHF	TGTGCCAGCAGTTTATTACGTGGGTCAGGGGGACAGCCCCAGCATTTT
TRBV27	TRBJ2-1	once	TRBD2	CASSLTSGVFPFF	TGTGCCAGCAGTCTGACTAGCGGGGTTTTTCCGTTCTTC
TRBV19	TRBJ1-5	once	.	CASEPGGTGPQHF	TGTGCCAGTGAACCGGGGGGTACAGGGCCCCAGCATTTT
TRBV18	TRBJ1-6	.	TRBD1	CASSRDRDYNSPLHF	TGTGCCAGCTCACGGGACAGAGACTATAATTCACCCCTCCACTTT
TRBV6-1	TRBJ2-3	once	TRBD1	CASSENPGQGTDTQYF	TGTGCCAGCAGTGAAAACCCGGGACAGGGGACAGATACGCAGTATTTT
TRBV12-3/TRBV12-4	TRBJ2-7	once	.	CASRPDSAYEQYF	TGTGCCAGCAGGCCAGACAGCGCCTACGAGCAGTACTTC
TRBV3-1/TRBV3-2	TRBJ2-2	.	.	CASSQARAEGGELFF	TGTGCCAGCAGCCAAGCGAGGGCCGAGGGCGGGGAGCTGTTTTTT